This is a list of T cell receptor beta chains from one sample in a study of T cell repertoires in cytomegalovirus infection. TCRdb recomputed calls from the reads with MiXCR, one row per CDR3 protein. The sample includes roughly 320,000 distinct CDR3 sequences, about 8.8% seen only once; the top ten take around 2.5%. Sample: PBMCs. The receptors derive from a human donor in good health (CMV status not recorded). Some clones in this sample may be carry-over from other donors' samples. The CDR3 runs from the conserved cysteine through the conserved F or W. The D gene is left open where the match is weak. Clone size appears in some rows only: once, few, many, or a class for an expanded clone.

>TRBV7-9|NA|many|TRBJ1-2
CASSVKYGPGQDGYTF
TGTGCCAGCAGCGTAAAGTATGGTCCAGGCCAGGATGGCTACACCTTC
>TRBV20-1|NA|NA|TRBJ1-5
CSATPGAGTNQPQHF
TGCAGTGCTACCCCTGGGGCTGGGACCAATCAGCCCCAGCATTTT
>TRBV29-1|NA|few|TRBJ1-2
CSVESRHYGYTF
TGCAGCGTTGAGAGTCGGCACTATGGCTACACCTTC
>TRBV6-2/TRBV6-3|NA|many|TRBJ1-5
CASSYSMKGRYSNQPQHF
TGTGCCAGCAGTTACTCGATGAAGGGGCGTTATAGCAATCAGCCCCAGCATTTT
>TRBV7-2|NA|many|TRBJ2-2
CASSRGGRGNTGELFF
TGTGCCAGCAGCCGTGGGGGCCGTGGGAACACCGGGGAGCTGTTTTTT
>TRBV20-1|NA|many|TRBJ1-6
CSAPVWGGNSPLHF
TGCAGTGCTCCGGTTTGGGGAGGCAATTCACCCCTCCACTTT
>TRBV20-1|NA|many|TRBJ2-2
CSARKLRTGELFF
TGCAGTGCTAGGAAACTGCGCACCGGGGAGCTGTTTTTT
>TRBV5-1|NA|many|TRBJ2-5
CASSLGEPYQETQYF
TGCGCCAGCAGCTTGGGTGAGCCCTACCAAGAGACCCAGTACTTC
>TRBV18|NA|many|TRBJ1-1
CASSPTQNTEAFF
TGTGCCAGCTCACCGACACAGAACACTGAAGCTTTCTTT
>TRBV28|TRBD1|many|TRBJ2-2
CASRLDRVAGELFF
TGTGCCAGCAGGCTAGACAGGGTGGCCGGGGAGCTGTTTTTT
>TRBV6-2/TRBV6-3|NA|many|TRBJ2-2
CASRMDRPNTGELFF
TGTGCCAGCAGGATGGACAGACCGAACACCGGGGAGCTGTTTTTT
>TRBV6-2/TRBV6-3|TRBD2|many|TRBJ2-3
CASSYAASGGGDTQYF
TGTGCCAGCAGTTACGCGGCTAGCGGGGGCGGCGATACGCAGTATTTT
>TRBV7-2|TRBD2|many|TRBJ2-1
CASSLEFRAGVYNEQFF
TGTGCCAGCAGCTTGGAGTTTCGGGCGGGGGTCTACAATGAGCAGTTCTTC
>TRBV5-1|NA|many|TRBJ2-1
CASSRSTGLDNEQFF
TGCGCCAGCAGCCGGTCGACAGGATTGGACAATGAGCAGTTCTTC
>TRBV10-3|TRBD1|many|TRBJ2-3
CAISGGGRADTQYF
TGTGCCATCAGTGGAGGGGGCCGGGCAGATACGCAGTATTTT
>TRBV28|NA|many|TRBJ1-1
CASSFLGALNEAFF
TGTGCCAGCAGTTTTCTCGGGGCCCTGAATGAAGCTTTCTTT
>TRBV6-1|NA|few|TRBJ1-5
CASSYSWGKTYQPQHF
TGTGCCAGCTCATACAGTTGGGGGAAAACCTATCAGCCCCAGCATTTT
>TRBV28|NA|many|TRBJ1-1
CASSYKTGIVGTEAFF
TGTGCCAGCAGTTACAAGACAGGAATCGTGGGCACTGAAGCTTTCTTT
>TRBV29-1|NA|many|TRBJ2-5
CSYRGGETQYF
TGCAGTTACAGGGGAGGAGAGACCCAGTACTTC
>TRBV10-3|TRBD1|many|TRBJ1-1
CAISESTGVTEAFF
TGTGCCATCAGTGAGTCGACAGGGGTAACTGAAGCTTTCTTT
>TRBV2|NA|NA|TRBJ1-1
CASSARARGGGTEAFF
TGTGCCAGCAGCGCGCGAGCAAGGGGGGGTGGCACTGAAGCTTTCTTT
>TRBV18|NA|many|TRBJ1-2
CASSPPTESYGYTF
TGTGCCAGCTCACCGCCGACCGAATCCTATGGCTACACCTTC
>TRBV7-2|NA|many|TRBJ2-5
CASSSGTWYQETQYF
TGTGCCAGCAGCTCCGGGACTTGGTACCAAGAGACCCAGTACTTC
>TRBV7-9|NA|many|TRBJ1-1
CASSLEAAFF
TGTGCCAGCAGCCTCGAGGCAGCTTTCTTT
>TRBV7-2|NA|many|TRBJ2-6
CASSFWFSGANVLTF
TGTGCCAGCAGCTTCTGGTTCTCTGGGGCCAACGTCCTGACTTTC
>TRBV4-3|NA|many|TRBJ2-3
CASSQGPAGFGADTQYF
TGCGCCAGCAGCCAAGGACCGGCAGGGTTCGGCGCAGATACGCAGTATTTT
>TRBV6-1|NA|many|TRBJ1-2
CASTPARPYGYTF
TGTGCCAGCACCCCGGCGAGGCCCTATGGCTACACCTTC
>TRBV6-2/TRBV6-3|TRBD1|many|TRBJ1-1
CASSSLDRGEAFF
TGTGCCAGCAGTTCCCTCGACAGGGGTGAAGCTTTCTTT
>TRBV2|NA|many|TRBJ2-3
CASSRPPLGMTDTQYF
TGTGCCAGCAGTCGACCGCCTCTGGGGATGACAGATACGCAGTATTTT
>TRBV20-1|NA|many|TRBJ1-2
CSARSSSGGDGYTF
TGCAGTGCTAGGAGTAGCAGTGGGGGAGATGGCTACACCTTC
>TRBV10-3|TRBD1|few|TRBJ1-3
CAISGGTAGNTIYF
TGTGCCATCAGTGGCGGGACAGCTGGAAACACCATATATTTT
>TRBV20-1|NA|few|TRBJ1-5
CSASAGGNQPQHF
TGCAGTGCTAGCGCAGGGGGCAATCAGCCCCAGCATTTT
>TRBV29-1|TRBD1|few|TRBJ1-3
CSAGEGQTFAGNTIYF
TGCAGCGCCGGGGAGGGACAGACCTTTGCTGGAAACACCATATATTTT
>TRBV11-2|NA|many|TRBJ2-1
CASSLGPIDQFF
TGTGCCAGCAGCTTAGGACCAATAGACCAGTTCTTC
>TRBV2|NA|many|TRBJ2-4
CASSVFIQYF
TGTGCCAGCAGTGTGTTCATTCAGTACTTC
>TRBV29-1|NA|NA|TRBJ2-7
CSAEQGDEQYF
TGCAGCGCCGAGCAGGGCGACGAGCAGTACTTC
>TRBV7-9|NA|many|TRBJ1-2
CASSSQANYGYTF
TGTGCCAGCAGCTCACAGGCTAACTATGGCTACACCTTC
>TRBV6-5|TRBD1|NA|TRBJ1-2
CASSSSWDRGRGYTF
TGTGCCAGCAGTTCCTCCTGGGACAGGGGGCGAGGCTACACCTTC
>TRBV29-1|NA|NA|TRBJ1-1
CSVDGTMNTEAFF
TGCAGCGTTGATGGTACTATGAACACTGAAGCTTTCTTT
>TRBV7-2|TRBD2|many|TRBJ2-7
CASSSWTSGGALDEQYF
TGTGCCAGCAGCTCCTGGACTAGCGGGGGGGCCCTCGACGAGCAGTACTTC
>TRBV28|TRBD2|NA|TRBJ2-1
CASSALSGGGYEQFF
TGTGCCAGCAGCGCGCTATCCGGCGGGGGTTATGAGCAGTTCTTC